One and the same sample provided the 27 T cell receptor beta chains below, sequenced in a study of blood T cell repertoires in COVID-19. The data were produced by immunoSEQ multiplex PCR, yet TCRdb's version contains in-frame clones alone and is incomplete. The sample yields over 120,000 clones, around 80% seen once. Sample: peripheral blood. These receptors came from a woman at least 80 years old with active or convalescent COVID-19.

This clone came up a few times. The chain employs TRBV2 and TRBJ1-2; D is unclear. Germline CDR1 and CDR2: SNHLY and FYNNEI. The V and J ends lost 0 bases and 8 bases respectively, with 10 bases between them. The CDR3 covers 13 residues. CDR3 residues: CASSEAQVRGYTF. Here the CDR3 DNA reads TGTGCCAGCAGTGAAGCGCAGGTCAGGGGCTACACCTTC.

The chain employs TRBV10-3 and TRBJ1-2; 9 bases map to TRBD1. The V segment lost 6 bases and the J segment 5 bases; nucleotides outside the gene matches: 7. Germline assignment: CDR1 ENHRY and CDR2 SYGVKD. The CDR3 runs to 14 residues. CDR3 in amino acids: CAIRGTGSNYGYTF. The CDR3 DNA reads as TGTGCCATCAGGGGGACAGGGTCGAATTATGGCTACACCTTC.

This clone turned up a few times. J is TRBJ1-2 and V is TRBV9; D may be TRBD1 (5 bases). The germline gives CDR1 SGDLS, CDR2 YYNGEE. V was cut by 1 base and J by 2 bases, with 12 bases left in between. The CDR3 has 15 residues. CDR3 sequence: CASSVSVGGNYGYTF. CDR3 nucleotide sequence: TGTGCCAGCAGCGTATCGGTGGGGGGAAACTATGGCTACACCTTC.

The CDR3 DNA reads TGTGCCAGCAGCTTAGAAGGGGGGGCTAATTCACCCCTCCACTTT. Translated: CASSLEGGANSPLHF. The chain recombines TRBV7-3 with TRBJ1-6; tentative D call: TRBD1 (6 bases). This CDR3 has 15 residues. Trimming stripped 2 bases from V and 6 bases from J, with 11 bases between. Germline V CDR1 and CDR2: SGHTA, FQGTGA.

This clone was detected a few times. The chain is built from TRBV4-2 and TRBJ1-4, with 8 bases aligning to TRBD1. J was trimmed by 8 bases and V by 1 base; bases with no gene match: 9. Germline assignment: CDR1 LGHNA and CDR2 YNFKEQ. This CDR3 contains 16 residues. CDR3 nucleotide sequence: TGTGCCAGCAGCCAAGGTCTATCAGGGGGCGAGGAAAAACTGTTTTTT. It yields the protein CASSQGLSGGEEKLFF.

This clone was seen a single time. The chain couples TRBV12-3 or TRBV12-4 to TRBJ2-1; D perhaps matches TRBD1 (6 bases). This CDR3 region has 11 residues. The V end was cut by 5 bases, the J end by 10 bases, with 9 bases between. The DNA for the CDR3 is TGTGCCAGCAGTCCCGGACAGGAGCAGTTCTTC. This translates into CASSPGQEQFF.

This clone was detected only a few times. The CDR3 nucleotides read TGTGCCAGCAGTTTTAGGGGCAGCCTGGGGTTATACGAGCAGTACTTC. Translated, it gives CASSFRGSLGLYEQYF. This chain connects TRBV28 to TRBJ2-7; weak D call: TRBD1 (5 bases). This CDR3 spans 16 amino acids. V was trimmed by 3 bases and J by 4 bases, leaving 19 bases between them. Germline V gives CDR1 MDHEN, CDR2 SYDVKM.

The CDR3 is CASSPTGVTNTGELFF. In nucleotides, the CDR3 is TGTGCCAGCTCACCTACAGGGGTCACGAACACCGGGGAGCTGTTTTTT. V gene TRBV18 combines with J gene TRBJ2-2, with TRBD1 matching over 7 bases. Germline lookup yields CDR1 KGHSH and CDR2 LQKENI. With 3 bases clipped from V and 0 bases from J, the junction kept 4 bases outside the gene matches. CDR3 size: 16 residues.

The chain recombines TRBV5-6 with TRBJ2-7, with 7 bases lining up with TRBD1. The junction had 9 bases not matched to a gene; V was cut back by 0 bases and J by 6 bases. Germline V gene lookup returns CDR1 SGHDT and CDR2 YYEEEE. CDR3 length equals 15 residues. As DNA, the CDR3 is TGTGCCAGCAGCTTGGCCAATTACAGGGGTCGCGAGCAGTACTTC. Protein product: CASSLANYRGREQYF. Supplemented by reference TRBV5-6 and TRBJ2-7, the full variable domain reads DAGVTQSPTHLIKTRGQQVTLRCSPKSGHDTVSWYQQALGQGPQFIFQYYEEEERQRGNFPDRFSGHQFPNYSSELNVNALLLGDSALYLCASSLANYRGREQYFGPGTRLTVT.

This clone was recorded a few times. The rearrangement joins TRBV24-1 to TRBJ1-5; TRBD1 matches 10 bases. CDR3 size: 14 residues. V trimming: 7 bases; J trimming: 7 bases; junction bases outside the gene matches: 6. Germline V gene sequence: CDR1 KGHDR, CDR2 SFDVKD. This CDR3 is CATSGTGVGQPQHF. The CDR3 DNA follows: TGTGCCACCAGCGGGACAGGGGTAGGGCAGCCCCAGCATTTT.

The V gene is TRBV18, the J gene TRBJ2-3, with D unclear. CDR1 and CDR2 (germline): KGHSH, LQKENI. Trimming shortened V by 3 bases and J by 0 bases, and 4 bases separated the two germline ends. This CDR3 has 13 amino acids. The CDR3 loop is CASSPQSTDTQYF. The DNA of the CDR3 is TGTGCCAGCTCACCGCAGAGCACAGATACGCAGTATTTT.

The chain is built from TRBV24-1 and TRBJ2-3; no reliable D call. Trimming pared 3 bases from V and 1 base from J, leaving 13 bases between. The V gene's germline CDR1 is KGHDR and CDR2 SFDVKD. The CDR3 spans 16 residues. The CDR3 DNA is TGTGCCACCAGTGATCCTCAACCCCAGGGCACAGATACGCAGTATTTT. This encodes CATSDPQPQGTDTQYF.

The chain employs TRBV3-1 (or the pseudogene TRBV3-2) and TRBJ1-2; no firm D call. Germline loops: CDR1 LGHDT, CDR2 YNNKEL (reference sequence). Trimming cost V 0 bases and J 7 bases, with 6 bases left between them. This CDR3 is built from 12 residues. In DNA, the CDR3 is TGTGCCAGCAGCCAAGATCTACTTGGCTACACCTTC. It encodes CASSQDLLGYTF.

The CDR3 region is CANTLDRGQTPTEAFF. The CDR3 nucleotides read TGCGCCAACACTCTCGACAGGGGGCAAACTCCCACTGAAGCTTTCTTT. The chain links TRBV10-1 to TRBJ1-1, with 10 bases that match TRBD1. CDR1 is WNHNN and CDR2 is SYGVQD in the germline V gene (reference sequence). There are 16 residues in the CDR3. The V and J ends lost 10 bases and 4 bases, in that order; junction bases with no gene match: 15.

The rearrangement links TRBV18 to TRBJ2-6, with D maybe TRBD1 (6 bases). The germline V gene encodes CDR1 KGHSH and CDR2 LQKENI. The CDR3 has 15 residues. V was pared by 4 bases and J by 5 bases, with 12 bases between. The CDR3 spells CASSLQGPRANVLTF. In DNA, the CDR3 is TGTGCCAGCTCACTACAGGGACCTCGGGCCAACGTCCTGACTTTC. Drawing the rest from reference TRBV18 and TRBJ2-6, the complete variable domain is NAGVMQNPRHLVRRRGQEARLRCSPMKGHSHVYWYRQLPEEGLKFMVYLQKENIIDESGMPKERFSAEFPKEGPSILRIQQVVRGDSAAYFCASSLQGPRANVLTFGAGSRLTVL.

The chain combines TRBV6-4 with TRBJ2-2, with D perhaps TRBD2 (5 bases). The V gene lost 3 bases and the J gene lost 1 base, with 6 bases spanning the gap. Germline loops: CDR1 MRHNA, CDR2 SNTAGT. The CDR3 sequence is 14 residues long. The CDR3 is CASSEGGNTGELFF. The DNA of the CDR3 is TGTGCCAGCAGTGAAGGAGGGAACACCGGGGAGCTGTTTTTT.

This clone qualifies as medium-sized. The chain joins TRBV6-5 to TRBJ2-1, with D possibly being TRBD1 (7 bases). The V end was cut by 8 bases, the J end by 0 bases, with 14 bases between. Germline CDR1 MNHEY, CDR2 SVGAGI. This CDR3 comprises 15 residues. The CDR3 region is CASGGTVGSYNEQFF. In DNA form, the CDR3 reads TGTGCCAGCGGAGGGACAGTAGGCTCCTACAATGAGCAGTTCTTC.

This clone has a single count. The genes are TRBV5-1 and TRBJ2-7; a possible D gene is TRBD1 (5 bases). From germline, CDR1 is SGHRS and CDR2 YFSETQ. The V and J ends lost 2 bases and 4 bases respectively, with 22 bases between them. This CDR3 is 17 amino acids long. The CDR3 DNA reads as TGCGCCAGCAGCTTAGGGGTCGGTTGGGGCTCAAAATACGAGCAGTACTTC. Amino acids: CASSLGVGWGSKYEQYF.

The rearrangement joins TRBV13 to TRBJ1-2; D perhaps matches TRBD1 (6 bases). The CDR3 is made up of 15 amino acids. Germline CDR1 and CDR2: PRHDT and FYEKMQ (reference sequence). With 5 bases removed from V and 2 bases from J, the gap between germline ends came to 15 bases. The CDR3 DNA is TGTGCCAGCAGCCCGGGGGGCATCTTGAACTATGGCTACACCTTC. This translates into CASSPGGILNYGYTF. Variable domain in full (rest from reference TRBV13 and TRBJ1-2): AAGVIQSPRHLIKEKRETATLKCYPIPRHDTVYWYQQGPGQDPQFLISFYEKMQSDKGSIPDRFSAQQFSDYHSELNMSSLELGDSALYFCASSPGGILNYGYTFGSGTRLTVV.

A remark on this clone: Other DNA sequences in this specimen translate into the identical CDR3. The chain is built from TRBV5-1 and TRBJ2-5; the match to TRBD2 covers 7 bases. Losses at the gene ends were 0 bases for V and 5 bases for J; bases not matched to a gene: 1. CDR3 size: 13 residues. Germline CDR1 and CDR2: SGHRS and YFSETQ. CDR3 region: CASSLGGGETQYF. The CDR3 region has the DNA TGCGCCAGCAGCTTGGGGGGAGGGGAGACCCAGTACTTC.

The V gene is TRBV29-1, the J gene TRBJ2-2; D may be TRBD2 (6 bases). V gave up 6 bases and J gave up 4 bases, with 12 bases separating them. The CDR3 is made up of 13 amino acids. Germline CDR1 and CDR2: SQVTM and ANQGSEA. CDR3 loop: CSVGTRGTGELFF. The CDR3 nucleotides read TGCAGCGTCGGGACGCGGGGCACCGGGGAGCTGTTTTTT.

The V and J genes are TRBV27 and TRBJ1-3; D is perhaps TRBD1 (5 bases). With 4 bases removed from V and 0 bases from J, the gap between germline ends came to 13 bases. Germline V gene sequence: CDR1 MNHEY, CDR2 SMNVEV (reference sequence). The CDR3 spans 16 residues. CDR3 loop: CASSSRTPSSGNTIYF. The CDR3, as DNA: TGTGCCAGCAGTTCCCGGACACCGAGCTCTGGAAACACCATATATTTT.

The chain links TRBV11-2 to TRBJ2-2; D gene unclear. The ends were cut back, 0 bases at V and 8 bases at J, with 7 bases in the middle. The germline V gene encodes CDR1 SGHAT and CDR2 FQNNGV. CDR3 size: 13 residues. The CDR3, as DNA: TGTGCCAGCAGCTTAGACGGAGATGGGGAGCTGTTTTTT. Translated, it gives CASSLDGDGELFF.

This clone was seen only once. The chain couples TRBV12-3 or TRBV12-4 to TRBJ2-2, with D hard to call. Trimming pared 3 bases from V and 4 bases from J, leaving 6 bases between. This CDR3 has 13 residues. In DNA, the CDR3 is TGTGCCAGCAGTTTGGTCGGCACCGGGGAGCTGTTTTTT. This codes for CASSLVGTGELFF.

This clone was seen a handful of times. The rearrangement uses TRBV12-3 or TRBV12-4 and TRBJ1-5; TRBD1 is a possible D gene (5 bases). The V and J ends lost 4 bases and 11 bases respectively, with 12 bases between them. The CDR3 runs to 12 residues. The CDR3 sequence is CASSWRGRSQHF. The DNA for the CDR3 is TGTGCCAGCAGTTGGCGGGGGAGGTCCCAGCATTTT.

This sequence joins TRBV15 and TRBJ2-1, with D possibly being TRBD2 (5 bases). V shed 5 bases and J shed 1 base, with 12 bases lying between them. The germline gives CDR1 LNHNV, CDR2 YYDKDF (reference sequence). The CDR3 spans 15 residues. CDR3: CATSLRGSSYNEQFF. CDR3 nucleotides: TGTGCCACCAGCCTCCGCGGGTCATCCTACAATGAGCAGTTCTTC.

This sequence joins TRBV27 and TRBJ2-7, with a possible D match to TRBD2 (5 bases). This CDR3 comprises 13 residues. Trimming removed 8 bases at V and 6 bases at J, with 17 bases between. Germline V gene lookup returns CDR1 MNHEY and CDR2 SMNVEV (reference sequence). The DNA for the CDR3 is TGTGCCAGCGCACGGACTGGTTCTCGCGAGCAGTACTTC. Amino acid sequence: CASARTGSREQYF.